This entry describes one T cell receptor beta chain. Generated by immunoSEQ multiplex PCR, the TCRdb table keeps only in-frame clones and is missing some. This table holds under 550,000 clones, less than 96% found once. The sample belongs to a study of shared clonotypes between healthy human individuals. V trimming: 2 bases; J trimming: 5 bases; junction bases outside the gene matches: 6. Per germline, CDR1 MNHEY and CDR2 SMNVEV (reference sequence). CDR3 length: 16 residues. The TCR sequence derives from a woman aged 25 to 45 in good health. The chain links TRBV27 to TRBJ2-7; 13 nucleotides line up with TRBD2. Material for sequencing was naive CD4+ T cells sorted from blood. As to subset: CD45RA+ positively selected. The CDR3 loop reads CASSLRTSGSPNEQYF. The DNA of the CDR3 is TGTGCCAGCAGTTTACGGACTAGCGGGAGTCCGAACGAGCAGTACTTC.